A selection of T cell receptor beta chains follows, all from one sample in a study of OX40 agonist ivuxolimab in advanced cancers. Sequencing was performed with immunoSEQ multiplex PCR; in TCRdb, only in-frame clones are kept and a portion is missing. The table lists tens of thousands of clones, 60% to 80% of them singletons. Here the sequenced sample was CD4+ or CD8+ T cells sorted from blood, taken in a trial of the OX40 agonist ivuxolimab. The receptor set was obtained from an adult with an advanced solid tumor such as melanoma, head and neck, liver or kidney cancer. The conserved cysteine and the conserved F or W are not part of the CDR3 here.

>TRBV6-6|TRBJ1-5
ASSWTASNQPQH
>TRBV6-5|TRBJ2-5
ASNYGGLGETQY
>TRBV28|TRBJ2-1
ASSRSGSPTSYNEQF
>TRBV2|TRBJ1-5
ASSESGWTNQPQH
>TRBV29-1|TRBJ1-1
SGQRGVNTEAF
>TRBV5-5|TRBJ2-3
ASSLGGAGFLTDTQY
>TRBV7-8|TRBJ2-1
ASSLDFPQRTRQF
>TRBV6-1|TRBJ1-3
ATQPTVFSGNTIY
>TRBV19|TRBJ1-5
ASSIVEVNQPQH
>TRBV27|TRBJ2-3
ASRLAHLDTQY
>TRBV10-2|TRBJ2-7
ASSEQTGGAYEQY
>TRBV30|TRBJ1-3
AWGRVPGNTIY
>TRBV28|TRBJ1-2
ASSPYPDSLTGSGYT
>TRBV19|TRBJ2-6
ASSRTSGVSSGANVLT
>TRBV19|TRBJ1-3
ASSIVPHRPGDTIY
>TRBV5-4|TRBJ2-3
ASSLTQGVPNY
>TRBV6-4|TRBJ2-2
ASLEGREAANTGELF
>TRBV4-1|TRBJ1-1
ASSQGRIGGVNTEAF
>TRBV6-5|TRBJ2-2
ASSYSYTTGELF
>TRBV5-6|TRBJ1-3
ASSFVGLSSGNTIY
>TRBV18|TRBJ2-1
ASCELGTSGCNEQF
>TRBV28|TRBJ2-4
ASSFPRGGGGKNIQY
>TRBV5-5|TRBJ1-1
ASSLSGQGWVEAF
>TRBV7-6|TRBJ2-5
ASSLGQETQY
>TRBV6-6|TRBJ2-1
ASSPIAPGMDEQF
>TRBV4-1|TRBJ2-4
ASSQGREPENIQY
>TRBV27|TRBJ2-1
ASSFAGLSYEQF
>TRBV18|TRBJ2-7
ASSLLAEDEQY
>TRBV5-4|TRBJ1-1
ASSQNTEAF
>TRBV19|TRBJ2-5
ASSRGPGETQY
>TRBV27|TRBJ1-1
ASSPGGTEAF
>TRBV4-2|TRBJ2-6
ASTPLSGANVLT
>TRBV5-1|TRBJ2-7
ASSLGLGGRGYEQY
>TRBV2|TRBJ2-7
ASSEAGGHGQY
>TRBV5-1|TRBJ2-7
ASSLDPSRAEQY
>TRBV5-1|TRBJ2-1
ASSQTAGGSEQF
>TRBV19|TRBJ2-1
ASRDPGLAPYNEQF
>TRBV7-9|TRBJ2-3
ASSLGTSGRGTDTQY
>TRBV6-6|TRBJ2-5
ASSYQGSRAQY
>TRBV28|TRBJ1-1
ASSLRIQGANPEAF
>TRBV6-1|TRBJ2-5
ASSDSGAQTQY
>TRBV5-1|TRBJ2-1
ASSLGSGRALRPSNEQF